This T cell receptor beta chain was captured by sequencing in a study of CD8+ T cells in alopecia areata. The V gene's germline CDR1 is SNHLY and CDR2 FYNNEI. There are 17 residues in the CDR3. The trim removed 7 bases at V and 5 bases at J, leaving 14 bases unmatched. Reverse transcription of extracted RNA yielded cDNA, which provided the sequencing template. Profiled with immunoSEQ multiplex PCR; TCRdb holds only in-frame clones, not every one. The sample lists 50,000 to 70,000 clones, 44% occurring once. The TCR was taken from a human donor with alopecia areata. The V call is TRBV2, the J call TRBJ2-7; 13 bases line up with TRBD2. Specimen: NKG2D-low CD8+ T cells sorted from blood. The DNA of the CDR3 is TGTGCCAGCACCCTCCGACTAGCGGGGGGCGGGAACAACGAGCAGTACTTC. Protein product: CASTLRLAGGGNNEQYF.